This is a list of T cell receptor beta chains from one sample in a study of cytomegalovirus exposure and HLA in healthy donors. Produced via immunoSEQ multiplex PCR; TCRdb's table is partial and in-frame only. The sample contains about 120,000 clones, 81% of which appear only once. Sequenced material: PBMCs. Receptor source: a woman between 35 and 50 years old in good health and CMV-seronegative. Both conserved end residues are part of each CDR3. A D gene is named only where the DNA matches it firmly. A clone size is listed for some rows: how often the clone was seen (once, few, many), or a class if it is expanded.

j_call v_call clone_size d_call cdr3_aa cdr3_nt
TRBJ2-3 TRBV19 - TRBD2 CASSIASGRARRDTDTQYF TGTGCCAGTAGTATAGCTAGCGGGAGGGCCCGACGCGACACAGATACGCAGTATTTT
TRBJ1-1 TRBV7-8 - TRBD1 CASSFDDRANTEAFF TGTGCCAGCAGCTTTGACGACAGGGCTAACACTGAAGCTTTCTTT
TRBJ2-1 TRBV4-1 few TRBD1 CASSIGQGADEQFF TGCGCCAGCAGCATAGGACAGGGGGCCGATGAGCAGTTCTTC
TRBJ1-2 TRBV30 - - CAWIIAGYGYTF TGTGCCTGGATCATAGCCGGCTATGGCTACACCTTC
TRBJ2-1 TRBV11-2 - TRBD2 CASSSRGLAGGPGYNEQFF TGTGCCAGCAGCTCCAGAGGGCTAGCGGGGGGGCCGGGCTACAATGAGCAGTTCTTC
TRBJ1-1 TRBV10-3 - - CAISEGAGRNTEAFF TGTGCCATCAGTGAGGGGGCAGGACGGAACACTGAAGCTTTCTTT
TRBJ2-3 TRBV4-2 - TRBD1 CASSQEWGQSTDTQYF TGTGCCAGCAGCCAAGAATGGGGACAGAGCACAGATACGCAGTATTTT
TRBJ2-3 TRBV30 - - CAGVQGLGTDTQYF TGTGCCGGCGTCCAGGGCCTGGGTACAGATACGCAGTATTTT
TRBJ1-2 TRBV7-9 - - CASSWEGLANYGYTF TGTGCCAGCAGCTGGGAGGGATTAGCTAACTATGGCTACACCTTC
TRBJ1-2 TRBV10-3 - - CAISESLQGAIGGYTF TGTGCCATCAGTGAGTCGCTGCAAGGGGCAATAGGTGGCTACACCTTC
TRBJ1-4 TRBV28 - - CASSLRDEKLFF TGTGCCAGCAGTTTGCGGGATGAAAAACTGTTTTTT
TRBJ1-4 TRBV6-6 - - CASSARGSEKLFF TGTGCCAGCAGTGCCAGGGGAAGTGAAAAACTGTTTTTT
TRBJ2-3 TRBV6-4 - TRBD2 CASSLTSGGPDTQYF TGTGCCAGCAGCCTGACTAGCGGGGGGCCAGATACGCAGTATTTT
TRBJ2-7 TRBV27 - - CASSPRSSEQYF TGTGCCAGCAGTCCGCGGTCGAGTGAGCAGTACTTC
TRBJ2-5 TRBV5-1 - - CASSLGGSGGPPETQYF TGCGCCAGCAGCTTGGGAGGTTCCGGGGGTCCTCCAGAGACCCAGTACTTC
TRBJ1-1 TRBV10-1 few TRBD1 CASSPSGTGSLPAFF TGCGCCAGCAGTCCCTCCGGGACAGGATCTCTCCCCGCTTTCTTT
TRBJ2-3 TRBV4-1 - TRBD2 CASSRLAGTDTQYF TGCGCCAGCAGCCGACTAGCGGGCACAGATACGCAGTATTTT
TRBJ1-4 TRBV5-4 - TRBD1 CASSWGGTGNEKLFF TGTGCCAGCAGCTGGGGGGGGACAGGGAATGAAAAACTGTTTTTT
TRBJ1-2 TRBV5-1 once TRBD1 CASSPALTGNTGYTF TGCGCCAGCAGCCCCGCCTTGACAGGGAATACTGGCTACACCTTC
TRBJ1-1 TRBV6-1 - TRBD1 CASRAGTVNTEAFF TGTGCCAGCAGAGCAGGGACAGTGAACACTGAAGCTTTCTTT
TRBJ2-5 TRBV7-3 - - CASSLGRGETQYF TGTGCCAGCAGCTTAGGACGAGGGGAGACCCAGTACTTC
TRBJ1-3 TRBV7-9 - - CASSFPGDVSGNTIYF TGTGCCAGCAGCTTCCCAGGCGACGTCTCTGGAAACACCATATATTTT
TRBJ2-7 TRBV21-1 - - CASSKPVQGSYEQYF TGTGCCAGCAGCAAACCTGTGCAGGGCTCCTACGAGCAGTACTTC
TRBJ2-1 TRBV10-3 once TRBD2 CAISDPPSGGLSEQFF TGTGCCATCAGTGACCCCCCCAGCGGGGGGCTCAGTGAGCAGTTCTTC
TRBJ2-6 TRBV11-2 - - CASSSDISGANVLTF TGTGCCAGCAGCTCGGACATCTCTGGGGCCAACGTCCTGACTTTC
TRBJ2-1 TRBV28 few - CASSFYLTRQLSYNEQFF TGTGCCAGCAGTTTTTACCTAACGAGGCAGCTCTCCTACAATGAGCAGTTCTTC
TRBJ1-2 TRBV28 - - CASRLPGTTNYGYTF TGTGCCAGCAGACTACCCGGGACAACTAACTATGGCTACACCTTC
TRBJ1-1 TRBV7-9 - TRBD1 CASSSGGIPGQGAFF TGTGCCAGCAGCTCAGGCGGTATTCCGGGACAGGGAGCTTTCTTT
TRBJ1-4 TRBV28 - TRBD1 CASSSGGLREKLFF TGTGCCAGCAGTTCAGGGGGGCTTCGTGAAAAACTGTTTTTT
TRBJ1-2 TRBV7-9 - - CASSPMRGPHGYTF TGTGCCAGCAGCCCCATGCGGGGGCCCCATGGCTACACCTTC
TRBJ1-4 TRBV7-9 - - CASSSGFAKDGYEKLFF TGTGCCAGCAGCTCAGGGTTTGCGAAGGATGGGTATGAAAAACTGTTTTTT
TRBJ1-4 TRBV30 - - CAWSAKGTNEKLFF TGTGCCTGGAGTGCGAAGGGGACTAATGAAAAACTGTTTTTT